Detailed here is one T cell receptor beta chain. The data originate from a study of control samples from healthy donors and cancer patients. The CDR3 contains 14 residues. Deletions cut 1 base from V and 1 base from J, with 10 bases between. The germline gives CDR1 SQVTM, CDR2 ANQGSEA. This table comes from immunoSEQ multiplex PCR, and its TCRdb copy is limited to in-frame clones, with some not included. The table includes some 140,000 clones, around 96% detected once. The sequence was obtained from a man aged 35 to 55 in good health. The sequenced sample was blood. The gene calls are TRBV29-1 and TRBJ1-1; D is ambiguous. The CDR3 bases are TGCAGCGTTGAAGGGTGGGGAAGGAACACTGAAGCTTTCTTT. Protein: CSVEGWGRNTEAFF.